This T cell receptor (beta chain) appears in the sequencing data of a study of OX40 agonist ivuxolimab in advanced cancers. Study in general: Among those enrolled, mean age was roughly 55 years (range roughly 20 to 85) and 82.7% were male.

Clones were sequenced by immunoSEQ multiplex PCR, and TCRdb holds only the in-frame ones, with some missing. The table lists approximately 70,000 clones, approximately 84% of them singletons. V shed 2 bases, J shed 7 bases, and the junction held 9 bases outside the gene matches. The CDR3 is 15 amino acids. CDR1 and CDR2 (germline): SGHRS, YFSETQ. The chain links TRBV5-1 to TRBJ2-1; 7 bases are a match to TRBD2. The receptor was isolated from an adult with an advanced solid tumor such as melanoma, head and neck, liver or kidney cancer. The sample was CD4+ or CD8+ T cells sorted from blood, taken in a trial of the OX40 agonist ivuxolimab. In DNA form, the CDR3 reads TGCGCCAGCAGCTTAGAAGGACTAGGAAGGAATGAGCAGTTCTTC. This gives the protein CASSLEGLGRNEQFF.